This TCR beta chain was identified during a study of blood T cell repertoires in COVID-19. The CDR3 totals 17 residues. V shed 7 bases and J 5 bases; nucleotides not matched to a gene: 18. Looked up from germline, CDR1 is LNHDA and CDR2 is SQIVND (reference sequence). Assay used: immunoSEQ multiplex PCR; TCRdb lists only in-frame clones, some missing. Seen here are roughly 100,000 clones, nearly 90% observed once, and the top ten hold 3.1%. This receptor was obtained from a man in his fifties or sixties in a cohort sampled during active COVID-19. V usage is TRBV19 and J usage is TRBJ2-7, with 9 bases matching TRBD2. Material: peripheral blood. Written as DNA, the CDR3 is TGTGCCAGTACCCGGCGCACTGGCGGGGGGGCCGTCCACGAGCAGTACTTC. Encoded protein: CASTRRTGGGAVHEQYF.